The text below deals with one T cell receptor (beta chain). The antigen remains undetermined. Replicate sorted-subset PCRs were loaded with approximately 190 ng DNA, 30,000 or so T cell genomes. Authors' analysis steps: ImmunoSEQ junction-only sequences lacked quality scores, so their filtering differed. Assay used: immunoSEQ multiplex PCR; TCRdb lists only in-frame clones, some missing. V, J and clone size are those of that table, while D and trimming were read from the DNA. The repertoire includes 2 million to 3 million clones, over 85% of them detected once, and around 0.37% sits in the top ten. V was clipped by 4 bases and J by 4 bases; unmatched bases: 4. This CDR3 contains 13 residues. Germline loops: CDR1 SGHDT, CDR2 YYEEEE. This sample was taken from a study of shared clonotypes between healthy human individuals. Study-wide points: Compared with clonotypes that all four donors shared, non-shared clonotypes had lower generation probabilities.

Sequenced input: naive CD4+ T cells from PBMCs. Described subset: CD45RA+ positively selected. The TCR sequence derives from a man between 18 and 35 years old in good health. Some clones in this sample may be carry-over from other donors' samples. The V gene is TRBV5-6, the J gene TRBJ2-7; 8 nucleotides line up with TRBD1. The DNA for the CDR3 is TGTGCCAGCAGCAGAGGGACAGGTTACGAGCAGTACTTC. Its translation is CASSRGTGYEQYF.